The rows below give T cell receptor beta chains drawn from one sample of a study of technical replicates of blood from several donors. Method: immunoSEQ multiplex PCR; TCRdb's copy keeps in-frame clones and lacks some. This sample has some 60,000 clones, with approximately 94% found just once. The sample taken for sequencing was PBMCs. The receptor source for this set is a human donor in good health. Some clones in this sample may be carry-over from other donors' samples. Both conserved end residues are part of each CDR3. Fields, in order: CDR3 length, V gene, J gene, CDR3 protein.

len: 14
v_gene: TRBV7-8
j_gene: TRBJ1-1
CDR3aa: CASSPIRGNTEAFF

len: 15
v_gene: TRBV5-1
j_gene: TRBJ1-3
CDR3aa: CASSLDGSSGNTIYF

len: 14
v_gene: TRBV6-6
j_gene: TRBJ1-1
CDR3aa: CASSGDRAYTEAFF

len: 13
v_gene: TRBV5-6
j_gene: TRBJ2-1
CDR3aa: CASSLRQNNEQFF

len: 14
v_gene: TRBV19
j_gene: TRBJ2-1
CDR3aa: CASSASGNDNEQFF

len: 14
v_gene: TRBV2
j_gene: TRBJ1-2
CDR3aa: CASSEGQGRYGYTF

len: 17
v_gene: TRBV9
j_gene: TRBJ2-6
CDR3aa: CASSTGGGAAGANVLTF

len: 15
v_gene: TRBV15
j_gene: TRBJ2-1
CDR3aa: CATSRGRWENNEQFF

len: 15
v_gene: TRBV7-2
j_gene: TRBJ2-5
CDR3aa: CASSLLGGAGRTQYF

len: 17
v_gene: TRBV4-2
j_gene: TRBJ2-3
CDR3aa: CASSQDRPLPHTDTQYF

len: 17
v_gene: TRBV19
j_gene: TRBJ2-3
CDR3aa: CASSQWGQGARTDTQYF

len: 12
v_gene: TRBV7-8
j_gene: TRBJ1-1
CDR3aa: CASSLGQGLVFF

len: 19
v_gene: TRBV13
j_gene: TRBJ1-6
CDR3aa: CASSFTSWTGGSYNSPLHF

len: 11
v_gene: TRBV30
j_gene: TRBJ1-1
CDR3aa: CAWSRDTEAFF

len: 13
v_gene: TRBV7-3
j_gene: TRBJ2-1
CDR3aa: CASSLRGGNEQFF

len: 13
v_gene: TRBV27
j_gene: TRBJ1-2
CDR3aa: CASSFSSNYGYTF

len: 13
v_gene: TRBV7-2
j_gene: TRBJ2-3
CDR3aa: CASSFSGPDTQYF

len: 13
v_gene: TRBV29-1
j_gene: TRBJ1-1
CDR3aa: CSVYKILNTEAFF

len: 16
v_gene: TRBV5-4
j_gene: TRBJ2-7
CDR3aa: CASSSSPTGHGYEQYF

len: 16
v_gene: TRBV7-3
j_gene: TRBJ2-3
CDR3aa: CASSLTAGGSRDTQYF

len: 13
v_gene: TRBV18
j_gene: TRBJ2-4
CDR3aa: CASSPLEEDIQYF

len: 16
v_gene: TRBV19
j_gene: TRBJ2-1
CDR3aa: CASSPAGGSSYNEQFF

len: 15
v_gene: TRBV7-9
j_gene: TRBJ2-6
CDR3aa: CASSFTVSGANVLTF

len: 16
v_gene: TRBV7-2
j_gene: TRBJ1-6
CDR3aa: CASSFRQSSYNSPLHF

len: 13
v_gene: TRBV19
j_gene: TRBJ1-5
CDR3aa: CASTTGGNQPQHF

len: 16
v_gene: TRBV7-6
j_gene: TRBJ2-7
CDR3aa: CASSLVSGELRYEQYF

len: 15
v_gene: TRBV19
j_gene: TRBJ1-2
CDR3aa: CASITAGTGGRGYTF

len: 15
v_gene: TRBV21-1
j_gene: TRBJ1-1
CDR3aa: CASSKGATPTAEAFF

len: 18
v_gene: TRBV29-1
j_gene: TRBJ2-5
CDR3aa: CSVSGLAGRQGDQETQYF

len: 13
v_gene: TRBV7-2
j_gene: TRBJ1-2
CDR3aa: CASSPMIWYGYTF

len: 16
v_gene: TRBV29-1
j_gene: TRBJ2-7
CDR3aa: CSALIPAGGVKNEQYF

len: 15
v_gene: TRBV4-2
j_gene: TRBJ2-3
CDR3aa: CASSRVQSSTDTQYF